The 16 T cell receptor beta chains given below trace back to one sample, sequenced in a study of CD8+ T cells in alopecia areata listed by TCRdb under 2018. Receptor libraries were prepared by the immunoSEQ multiplex PCR assay. RNA was extracted from all samples and reverse transcribed into cDNA, which served as template for TCR sequencing. What TCRdb holds here is the immuneACCESS table cut down to in-frame rearrangements. Part of the clones is not present; checked against another copy, under half of the missing clones reflect an unresolved V gene, and the others are unexplained. This sample shows about 110,000 clones, and none of them turns up only once. In total, the top ten clones hold about 18% of the sample. Source material: lesional skin. These receptors all stem from a C3H/HeJ mouse with alopecia areata. This strain of mice has MHC haplotype H2-k.

In its sample, this clone was seen a few times. Gene names denote mouse genes. The CDR3 end falls 4 residues outside the read, so it is completed with the germline J gene. The chain is built from TRBV13-3 and TRBJ2-1, with 7 nucleotides matching TRBD2. CDR1 is NNHDY, CDR2 SYVADS, per germline. There are 15 residues in the CDR3. J lost 2 bases, V lost 1 base, and 3 bases had no gene match. CDR3 DNA, as far as it was read: TGTGCCAGCAGTGATATTCTGGGGGACTATGCT. Residues: CASSDILGDYA. The full CDR3 is CASSDILGDYAEQFF.

This clone was counted only a few times. The gene names given are mouse names. The read ends 4 residues early relative to the CDR3; the germline J gene fills the gap. The chain is built from TRBV19 and TRBJ1-1; 7 bases are a match to TRBD1. The CDR3 has 13 amino acids. Germline trimming cut 6 bases from V and 3 bases from J; bases unmatched to any gene: 5. Germline V gives CDR1 FNHDT, CDR2 SITEND (reference sequence). CDR3 region: CASIAGTDTEVFF. The sequenced part of the CDR3 DNA is TGTGCCAGCATCGCCGGGACAGACACA.

This clone has only a few counts. At one end the junction does not follow the germline gene, possibly because of a read error. The genes are named according to mouse. The CDR3 goes on 4 residues after the read ends, and that part is filled in from the germline J gene. J is TRBJ1-2 and V is TRBV1; TRBD1 matches 8 bases. Germline lookup yields CDR1 NSQYPW and CDR2 LRSPGD (reference sequence). This CDR3 region has 16 residues. CDR3 sequence reads: CTFSADWTGKGSDYTF. The CDR3 bases that were read are TGCACCTTCAGTGCAGATTGGACAGGGAAGGGCTCC.

This clone came up a few times. Gene names are the mouse ones. CDR3 DNA (partial): TGTGCCAGCAGCCTCCTGGGGGACCCTAGTGCAGAA. This gives the protein CASSLLGDPSAE. The entire CDR3 reads CASSLLGDPSAETLYF. This sequence joins TRBV13-3 and TRBJ2-3; the match to TRBD2 covers 7 bases. Sequencing ends 4 residues short of the CDR3 end; the germline J gene provides the rest. Germline V gives CDR1 NNHDY, CDR2 SYVADS. Germline trimming cut 5 bases from V and 0 bases from J; bases unmatched to any gene: 9. The CDR3 totals 16 residues.

There are a few counts of this clone. The genes and germline here are from mouse. Read sequence stops 4 residues before the CDR3 end, and the germline J gene provides the missing end. The genes are TRBV13-3 and TRBJ2-4; the match to TRBD2 covers 7 bases. CDR3 length equals 15 residues. Germline CDR1 reads NNHDY; CDR2 reads SYVADS. Unmatched junction bases numbered 3, after V lost 2 bases and J lost 0 bases. The part of the CDR3 DNA that was read is TGTGCCAGCAGTGAGGACTGGCATAGTCAAAAC. Translating gives CASSEDWHSQN. The full CDR3 protein reads CASSEDWHSQNTLYF.

Points on this clone: Germline and genes here are mouse. The read ends 4 residues early relative to the CDR3; the germline J gene fills the gap. V usage is TRBV13-3 and J usage is TRBJ2-7; 8 nucleotides align to TRBD1. Germline V lookup: CDR1 NNHDY, CDR2 SYVADS. The CDR3 contains 13 residues. CDR3 amino acids: CASTPGQDYEQYF. CDR3 DNA, as far as it was read: TGTGCCAGCACACCGGGACAGGATTAT.

As concerns this clone: Gene names denote mouse genes. The read falls 4 residues short of the CDR3 end, and the missing part is taken from the germline J gene. The gene calls are TRBV29 and TRBJ2-1; 7 nucleotides agree with TRBD2. The CDR3 is 14 residues long. CDR1 MSHET and CDR2 SYDVDS come from the germline V gene. The CDR3 bases that were read are TGTGCTAGCAGTTCTGGGGGAGGGCTATCT. This codes for CASSSGGGLS. The complete CDR3 protein is CASSSGGGLSEQFF.

This clone has a handful of counts. One end of the junction fails to match germline, which may point to a read error. Germline and genes: mouse. CDR3 loop: CVSSDPGQGYEQYF. The sequenced CDR3 bases are TGTGTCAGCAGTGACCCAGGACAGGGCTAT. The V gene is TRBV13-3, the J gene TRBJ2-7; TRBD1 matches at 8 bases. Coverage ceases 4 residues before the CDR3 finishes, and the germline J gene fills in the end. Germline CDR1 NNHDY, CDR2 SYVADS. This CDR3 region has 14 residues.

With respect to this clone: There is a difference at residue 12 between the TCRdb protein and the DNA translation, so the protein given here was translated from the DNA. Gene names and germline match the mouse. The CDR3 DNA, read in part, is TGTGCCAGCAGCCACGGACAGGGAGGGAATTCGCCC. Protein sequence: CASSHGQGGNSP. The CDR3 in full is CASSHGQGGNSPLYF. This chain joins TRBV5 and TRBJ1-6; TRBD1 aligns across 8 bases. The CDR3 is cut off 3 residues early in the read; its end comes from the germline J gene. TRBJ1-6 is an ORF, and what it does is uncertain. The ends lost 3 bases at V and 7 bases at J; junction bases unmatched: 5. Germline lookup yields CDR1 LGHNA and CDR2 YNLKQL (reference sequence). The CDR3 has 15 residues.

This clone was picked up a small number of times. Genes here carry mouse names. With the read ending 4 residues before the CDR3 end, the germline J gene is used to fill in that end. The chain couples TRBV13-3 to TRBJ2-1; 8 positions match TRBD2. This CDR3 contains 14 residues. Germline CDR1 NNHDY, CDR2 SYVADS. Trimming took 3 bases from V and 6 from J; bases not matched to a gene: 5. The CDR3 reads CASSAWGAGAEQFF. Incomplete CDR3 DNA: TGTGCCAGCAGTGCCTGGGGGGCTGGTGCT.

This clone turned up a few times. The listed genes are named as in mouse. The read terminates 4 residues before the CDR3 end, so the remaining end is supplied by the germline J gene. The chain links TRBV13-1 to TRBJ2-1; 8 bases fit TRBD1. Germline loops: CDR1 NSHNY, CDR2 SYGAGN. This CDR3 contains 14 residues. The DNA read from the CDR3 is TGTGCCAGCAGCGACAGGGGAATGGGAGCT. This encodes CASSDRGMGA. The full-length CDR3 reads as CASSDRGMGAEQFF.

Turning to this clone: The genes are named according to mouse. Sequencing ends 4 residues short of the CDR3 end; the germline J gene provides the rest. This sequence joins TRBV13-1 and TRBJ2-3; D gene ambiguous. The germline gives CDR1 NSHNY, CDR2 SYGAGN. V was trimmed by 2 bases and J by 1 base, leaving 8 bases between them. The CDR3 covers 14 residues. CDR3 sequence reads: CASSEALGAETLYF. CDR3 DNA (partial): TGTGCCAGCAGTGAGGCCCTGGGTGCAGAA.

In regard to this clone: These gene names are mouse names. The read ends 4 residues early relative to the CDR3; the germline J gene fills the gap. The chain is built from TRBV13-3 and TRBJ2-4; 12 bases fit TRBD2. Germline assignment: CDR1 NNHDY and CDR2 SYVADS. This CDR3 is built from 15 residues. The part of the CDR3 DNA that was read is TGTGCCAGCAGTGTGGGACTGGGGGGACCAAAC. Protein product: CASSVGLGGPN. The full CDR3 protein reads CASSVGLGGPNTLYF.

This clone was seen more than once but under ten times. Gene names follow the mouse nomenclature. The CDR3 end is not reached by the read, which stops 4 residues before it; the germline J gene fills it in. The V call is TRBV13-1, the J call TRBJ2-1; D is possibly TRBD1 (7 bases). CDR1 is NSHNY and CDR2 is SYGAGN in the germline V gene. With 4 bases removed from V and 4 bases from J, the gap between germline ends came to 12 bases. CDR3 length: 14 residues. The sequenced part of the CDR3 DNA is TGTGCCAGCAGTTCCTCAGGGGGGTATGCT. This codes for CASSSSGGYA. The full CDR3 protein is CASSSSGGYAEQFF.

This clone has at least ten counts. The gene symbols are mouse symbols. The read is 4 residues too short to cover the CDR3 end, so that end is filled in from the germline J gene. This rearrangement joins TRBV13-3 to TRBJ2-7; 8 bases map to TRBD1. CDR3 size: 13 residues. Germline lookup yields CDR1 NNHDY and CDR2 SYVADS. The CDR3 reads CASSLGQVYEQYF. CDR3 DNA, as far as it was read: TGTGCCAGCAGTCTGGGACAGGTTTAT.

This clone has just a few counts. Mouse gene names apply. The missing CDR3 end, 4 residues past where the read stops, is filled in from the germline J gene. The V call is TRBV19, the J call TRBJ2-1, with 12 bases identical to TRBD2. The CDR3 covers 16 residues. V shed 3 bases and J 3 bases; nucleotides not matched to a gene: 4. Germline lookup yields CDR1 FNHDT and CDR2 SITEND (reference sequence). The sequenced part of the CDR3 DNA is TGTGCCAGCAGTAACCGGGACTGGGGGGTCTATGCT. It is translated as CASSNRDWGVYA. The CDR3, in full, reads CASSNRDWGVYAEQFF.